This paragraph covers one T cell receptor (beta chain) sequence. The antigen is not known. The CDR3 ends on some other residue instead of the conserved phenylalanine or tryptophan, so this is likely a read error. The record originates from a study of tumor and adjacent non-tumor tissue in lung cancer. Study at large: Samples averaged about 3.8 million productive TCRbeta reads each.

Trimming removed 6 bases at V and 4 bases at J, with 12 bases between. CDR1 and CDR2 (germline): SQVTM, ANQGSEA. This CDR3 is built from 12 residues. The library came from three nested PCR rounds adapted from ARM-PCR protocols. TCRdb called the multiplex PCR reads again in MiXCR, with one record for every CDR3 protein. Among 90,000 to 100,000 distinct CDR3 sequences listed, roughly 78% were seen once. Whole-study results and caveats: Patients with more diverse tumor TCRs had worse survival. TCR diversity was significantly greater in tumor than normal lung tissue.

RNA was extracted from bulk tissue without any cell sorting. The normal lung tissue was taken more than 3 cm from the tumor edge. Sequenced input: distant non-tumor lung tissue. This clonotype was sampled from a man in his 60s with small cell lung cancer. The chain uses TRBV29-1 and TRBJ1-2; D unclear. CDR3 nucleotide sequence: TGCAGCGTCGGTGGGAACAGCTATGGCTACACCTCC. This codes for CSVGGNSYGYTS.